The T cell receptor beta chain under discussion was sequenced for a study of identical twins. Study-wide points: Fewer insertions characterized abundant cord blood beta clonotypes, whereas memory repertoires showed none.

TCRdb recomputed calls from the 5' RACE reads with MiXCR, one row per CDR3 protein. The sample yields 1.5 million to 2 million distinct CDR3 sequences, less than 40% seen once. The CDR3 loop spans 13 amino acids. With 6 bases removed from V and 12 bases from J, the gap between germline ends came to 21 bases. With respect to this clonotype: Antigen unknown.

Sequenced input: cord blood. This receptor was obtained from a newborn girl in good health. This chain joins TRBV12-3 or TRBV12-4 and TRBJ2-7, with D possibly matching TRBD1 (5 bases). The CDR3: CASRPTGRETRYF. The CDR3 nucleotides are TGTGCCAGCAGGCCCACAGGACGAGAGACCCGGTACTTC.